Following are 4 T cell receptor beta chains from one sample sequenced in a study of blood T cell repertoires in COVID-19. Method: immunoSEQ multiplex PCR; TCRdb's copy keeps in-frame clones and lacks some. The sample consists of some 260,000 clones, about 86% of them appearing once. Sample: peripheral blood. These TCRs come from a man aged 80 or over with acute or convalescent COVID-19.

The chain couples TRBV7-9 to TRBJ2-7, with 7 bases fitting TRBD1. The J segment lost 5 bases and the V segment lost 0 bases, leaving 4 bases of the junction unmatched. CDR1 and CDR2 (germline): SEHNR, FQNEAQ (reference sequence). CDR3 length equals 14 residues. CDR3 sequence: CASSLAETGNEQYF. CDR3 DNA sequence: TGTGCCAGCAGCTTAGCGGAGACAGGGAACGAGCAGTACTTC.

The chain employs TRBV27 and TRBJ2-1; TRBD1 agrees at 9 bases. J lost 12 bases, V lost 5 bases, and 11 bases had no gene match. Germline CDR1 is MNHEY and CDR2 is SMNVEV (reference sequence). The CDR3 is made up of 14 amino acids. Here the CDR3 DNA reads TGTGCCAGCAGTCCAAGCGGGACAGGGAGCAGGCAGTTCTTC. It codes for CASSPSGTGSRQFF.

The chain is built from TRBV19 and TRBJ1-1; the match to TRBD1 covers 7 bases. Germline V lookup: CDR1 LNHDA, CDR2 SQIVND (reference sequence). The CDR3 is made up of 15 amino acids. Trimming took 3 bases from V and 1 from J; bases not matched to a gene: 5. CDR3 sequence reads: CASSIRDRPNTEAFF. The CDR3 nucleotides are TGTGCCAGTAGTATCCGGGACAGACCGAACACTGAAGCTTTCTTT.

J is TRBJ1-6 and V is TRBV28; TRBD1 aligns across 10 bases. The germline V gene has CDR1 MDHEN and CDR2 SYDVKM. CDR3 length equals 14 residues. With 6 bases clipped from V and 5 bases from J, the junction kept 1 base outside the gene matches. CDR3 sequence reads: CASRTGGNNSPLHF. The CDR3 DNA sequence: TGTGCCAGCAGGACAGGGGGCAATAATTCACCCCTCCACTTT.